The present entry profiles one TCR beta chain with its context. The sample belongs to a study of blood T cell repertoires in COVID-19. Profiled with immunoSEQ multiplex PCR; TCRdb holds only in-frame clones, not every one. The data contain 250,000 to 350,000 clones, approximately 84% of them seen just once; the ten biggest clones take up about 1.5%. Trimming stripped 3 bases from V and 3 bases from J, with 21 bases between. CDR1 and CDR2 (germline): LNHDA, SQIVND (reference sequence). CDR3 length: 17 amino acids. This receptor was obtained from a human donor with COVID-19, enrolled during active disease. The donor label of this sample is uncertain. Sequenced: peripheral blood. This chain connects TRBV19 to TRBJ2-7; D gene unclear. The CDR3 DNA follows: TGTGCCAGTAGTATCGCCTTCAACAGTGCCATGTTCTACGAGCAGTACTTC. Protein sequence: CASSIAFNSAMFYEQYF.